This T cell receptor (beta chain) was obtained from a study of TIL therapy for anti-PD-1-resistant metastatic lung cancer. Whole-study context: Patients then received nivolumab; progressors got lymphodepletion, TIL and IL-2. Median tumor mutation burden was 1.5 mutations per megabase.

V was pared by 4 bases and J by 4 bases, with 14 bases between. Germline-derived CDR1 and CDR2 are SGHNT and YYREEE (reference sequence). The CDR3 runs 14 residues. Sequencing used immunoSEQ v3. Survey-level samples got approximately 1.8 million read pairs; deep-level samples got about 5-6 million. Data came from immunoSEQ multiplex PCR; TCRdb stores just in-frame clones and leaves some out. The sample includes some 57,000 clones, around 87% of them seen just once. Time point defined: pre-treatment sample, taken before nivolumab and TIL therapy. Stage 4 NSCLC adults joined between October 2017 and January 2020.

The chain joins TRBV5-4 to TRBJ2-5; D assignment may be TRBD1 or TRBD2 (5 bases each). The input for sequencing was blood, taken at baseline. This TCR was sampled from a person between 30 and 80 years old with non-small cell lung cancer. CDR3: CASSPPGRRETQYF. The DNA of the CDR3 is TGTGCCAGCAGCCCGCCGGGACGAAGAGAGACCCAGTACTTC.